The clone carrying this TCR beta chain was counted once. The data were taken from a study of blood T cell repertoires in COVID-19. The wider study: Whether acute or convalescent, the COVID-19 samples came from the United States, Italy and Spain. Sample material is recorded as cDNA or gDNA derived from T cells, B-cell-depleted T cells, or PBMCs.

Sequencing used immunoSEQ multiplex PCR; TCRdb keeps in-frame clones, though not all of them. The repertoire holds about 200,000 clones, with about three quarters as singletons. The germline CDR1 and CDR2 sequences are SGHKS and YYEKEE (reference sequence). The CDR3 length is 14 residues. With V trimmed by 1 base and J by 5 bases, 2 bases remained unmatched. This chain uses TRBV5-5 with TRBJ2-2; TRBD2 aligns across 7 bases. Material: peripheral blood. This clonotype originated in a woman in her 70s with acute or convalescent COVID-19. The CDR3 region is CASSLREGTGELFF. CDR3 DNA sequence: TGTGCCAGCAGCTTGAGGGAGGGGACCGGGGAGCTGTTTTTT.